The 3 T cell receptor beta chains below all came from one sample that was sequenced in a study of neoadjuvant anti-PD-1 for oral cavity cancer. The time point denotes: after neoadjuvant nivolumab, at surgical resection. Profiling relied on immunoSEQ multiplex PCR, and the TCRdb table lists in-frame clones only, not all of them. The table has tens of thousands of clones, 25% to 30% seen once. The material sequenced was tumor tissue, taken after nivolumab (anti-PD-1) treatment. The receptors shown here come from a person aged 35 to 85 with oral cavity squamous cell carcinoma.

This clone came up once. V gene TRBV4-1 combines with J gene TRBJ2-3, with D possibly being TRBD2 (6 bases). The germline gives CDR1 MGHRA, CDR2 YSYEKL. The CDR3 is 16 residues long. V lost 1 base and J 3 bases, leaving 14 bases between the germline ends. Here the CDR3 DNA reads TGCGCCAGCAGCCAAGGGGCAGGAGGGCAGACAGATACGCAGTATTTT. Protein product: CASSQGAGGQTDTQYF.

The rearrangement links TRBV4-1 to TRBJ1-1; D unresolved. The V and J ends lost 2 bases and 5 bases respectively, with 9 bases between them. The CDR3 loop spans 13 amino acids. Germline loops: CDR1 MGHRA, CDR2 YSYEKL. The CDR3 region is CASSQKVGTEAFF. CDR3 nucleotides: TGCGCCAGCAGCCAAAAGGTCGGGACTGAAGCTTTCTTT.

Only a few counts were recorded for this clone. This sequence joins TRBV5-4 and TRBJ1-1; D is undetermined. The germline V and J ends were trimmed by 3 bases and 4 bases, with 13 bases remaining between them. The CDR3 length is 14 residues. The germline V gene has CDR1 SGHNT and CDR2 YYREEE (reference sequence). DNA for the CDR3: TGTGCCAGCAGCTCCCCAGTCCTAGGCACTGAAGCTTTCTTT. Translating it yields CASSSPVLGTEAFF.